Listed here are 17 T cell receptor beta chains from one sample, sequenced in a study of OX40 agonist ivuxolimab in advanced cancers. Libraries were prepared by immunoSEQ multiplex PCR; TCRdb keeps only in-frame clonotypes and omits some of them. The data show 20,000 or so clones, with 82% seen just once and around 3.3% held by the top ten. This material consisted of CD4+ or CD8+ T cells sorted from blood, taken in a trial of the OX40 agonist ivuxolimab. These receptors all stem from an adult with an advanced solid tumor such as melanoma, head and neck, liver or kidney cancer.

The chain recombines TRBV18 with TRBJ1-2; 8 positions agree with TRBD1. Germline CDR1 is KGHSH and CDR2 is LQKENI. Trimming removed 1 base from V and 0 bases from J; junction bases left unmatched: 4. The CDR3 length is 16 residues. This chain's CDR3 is CASSPRSGGPNYGYTF. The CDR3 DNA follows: TGTGCCAGCTCACCACGCTCAGGGGGCCCTAACTATGGCTACACCTTC.

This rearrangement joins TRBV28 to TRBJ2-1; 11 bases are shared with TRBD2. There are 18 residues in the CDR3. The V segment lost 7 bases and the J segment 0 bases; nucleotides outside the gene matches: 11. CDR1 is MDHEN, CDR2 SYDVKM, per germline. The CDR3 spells CASITSSGRLHSYNEQFF. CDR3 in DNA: TGTGCCAGCATTACGTCTAGCGGGAGGCTCCACTCCTACAATGAGCAGTTCTTC. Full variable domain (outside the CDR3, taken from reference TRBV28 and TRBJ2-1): DVKVTQSSRYLVKRTGEKVFLECVQDMDHENMFWYRQDPGLGLRLIYFSYDVKMKEKGDIPEGYSVSREKKERFSLILESASTNQTSMYLCASITSSGRLHSYNEQFFGPGTRLTVL.

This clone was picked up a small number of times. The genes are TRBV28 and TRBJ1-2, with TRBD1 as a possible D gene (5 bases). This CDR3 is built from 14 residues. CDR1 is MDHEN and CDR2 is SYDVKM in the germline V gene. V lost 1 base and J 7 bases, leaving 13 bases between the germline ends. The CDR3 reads CASSLLVAGSGYTF. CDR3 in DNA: TGTGCCAGCAGTTTATTAGTGGCAGGGAGTGGCTACACCTTC.

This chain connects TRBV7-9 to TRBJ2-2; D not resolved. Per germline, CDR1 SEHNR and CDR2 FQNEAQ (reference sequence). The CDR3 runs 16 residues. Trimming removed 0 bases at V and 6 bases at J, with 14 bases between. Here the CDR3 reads CASSLADLLSPGELFF. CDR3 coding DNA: TGTGCCAGCAGCTTAGCAGACTTATTATCGCCCGGGGAGCTGTTTTTT.

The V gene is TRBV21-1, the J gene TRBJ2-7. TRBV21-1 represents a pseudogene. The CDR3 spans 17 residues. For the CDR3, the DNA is TGTGCCAGCAGCAAAGGTTGGGGCAGGGACCGCCACTACGAGCAGTACTTC. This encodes CASSKGWGRDRHYEQYF.

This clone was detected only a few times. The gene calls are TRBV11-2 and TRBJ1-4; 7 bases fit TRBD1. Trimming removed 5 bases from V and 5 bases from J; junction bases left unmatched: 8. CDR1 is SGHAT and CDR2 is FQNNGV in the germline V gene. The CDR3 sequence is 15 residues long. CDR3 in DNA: TGTGCCAGCAGCCCCCAGGGGACAGTCAATGAAAAACTGTTTTTT. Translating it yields CASSPQGTVNEKLFF.

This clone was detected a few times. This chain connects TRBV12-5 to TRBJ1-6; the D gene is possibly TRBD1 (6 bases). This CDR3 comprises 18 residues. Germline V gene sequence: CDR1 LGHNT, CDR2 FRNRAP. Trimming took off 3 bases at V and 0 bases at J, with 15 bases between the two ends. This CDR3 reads CASGLQGVGGSYNSPLHF. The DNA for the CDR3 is TGTGCTAGTGGTTTACAGGGAGTTGGTGGCTCCTATAATTCACCCCTCCACTTT.

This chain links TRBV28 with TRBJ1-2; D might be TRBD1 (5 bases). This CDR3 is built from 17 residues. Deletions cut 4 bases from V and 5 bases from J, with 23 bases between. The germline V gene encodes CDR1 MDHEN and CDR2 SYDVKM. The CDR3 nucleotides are TGTGCCAGCAGTTCCACCACCTCGGGACGGCGAAGGTATGGCTACACCTTC. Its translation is CASSSTTSGRRRYGYTF.

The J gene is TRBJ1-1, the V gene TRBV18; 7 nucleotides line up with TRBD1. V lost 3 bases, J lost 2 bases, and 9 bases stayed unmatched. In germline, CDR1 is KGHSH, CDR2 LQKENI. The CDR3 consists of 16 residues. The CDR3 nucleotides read TGTGCCAGCTCACCGGGGACAGTGGGTCGAAACACTGAAGCTTTCTTT. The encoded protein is CASSPGTVGRNTEAFF.

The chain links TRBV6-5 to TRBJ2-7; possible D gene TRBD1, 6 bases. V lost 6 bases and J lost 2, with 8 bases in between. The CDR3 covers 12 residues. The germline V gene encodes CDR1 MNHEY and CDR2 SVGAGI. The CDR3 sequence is CASSSGAYEQYF. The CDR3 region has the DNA TGTGCCAGCAGCTCAGGGGCCTACGAGCAGTACTTC.

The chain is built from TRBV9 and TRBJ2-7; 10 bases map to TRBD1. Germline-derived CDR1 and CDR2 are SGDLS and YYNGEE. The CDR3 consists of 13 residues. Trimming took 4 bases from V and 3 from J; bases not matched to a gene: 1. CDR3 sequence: CASSRDRGYEQYF. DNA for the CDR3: TGTGCCAGCAGCAGGGACAGGGGCTACGAGCAGTACTTC.

The CDR3 nucleotides read TGTGCCAGCTCACCAAAAGGGGTACAGACCTATGGCTACACCTTC. Its protein is CASSPKGVQTYGYTF. The chain is built from TRBV18 and TRBJ1-2; the D gene is possibly TRBD1 (5 bases). The V gene lost 2 bases and the J gene lost 4 bases, with 14 bases spanning the gap. CDR3 length equals 15 residues. Germline lookup yields CDR1 KGHSH and CDR2 LQKENI.

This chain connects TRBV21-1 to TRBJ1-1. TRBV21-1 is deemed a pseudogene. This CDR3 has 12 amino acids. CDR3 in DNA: TGTGCCAGCTACGGGCCGAACACTGAAGCTTTCTTT. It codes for CASYGPNTEAFF.

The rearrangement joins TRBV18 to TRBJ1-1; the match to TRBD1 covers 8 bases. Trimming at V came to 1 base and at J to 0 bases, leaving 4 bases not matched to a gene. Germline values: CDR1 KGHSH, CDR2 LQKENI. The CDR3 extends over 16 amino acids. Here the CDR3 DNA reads TGTGCCAGCTCACCACGGGCAGGGGGCATGAACACTGAAGCTTTCTTT. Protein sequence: CASSPRAGGMNTEAFF.

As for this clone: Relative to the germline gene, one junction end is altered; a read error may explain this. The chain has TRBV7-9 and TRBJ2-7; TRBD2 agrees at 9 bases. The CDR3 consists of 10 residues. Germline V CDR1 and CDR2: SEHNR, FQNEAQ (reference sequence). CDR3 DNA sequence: TGTGCCAGCAGCTCGACTAGCGGTACGTTC. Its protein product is CASSSTSGTF.

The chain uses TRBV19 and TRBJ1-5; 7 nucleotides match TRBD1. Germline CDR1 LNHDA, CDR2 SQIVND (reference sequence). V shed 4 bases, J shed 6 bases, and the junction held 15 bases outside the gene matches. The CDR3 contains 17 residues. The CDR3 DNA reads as TGTGCCAGTAGTACCCGGGACAGTAAGGAGGTCGGTCAGCCCCAGCATTTT. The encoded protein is CASSTRDSKEVGQPQHF.

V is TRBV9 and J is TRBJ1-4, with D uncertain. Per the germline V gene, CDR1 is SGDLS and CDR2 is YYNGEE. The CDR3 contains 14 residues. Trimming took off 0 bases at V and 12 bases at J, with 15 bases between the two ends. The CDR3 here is CASSVEGGRGELFF. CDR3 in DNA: TGTGCCAGCAGCGTAGAGGGCGGGCGCGGGGAACTGTTTTTT.